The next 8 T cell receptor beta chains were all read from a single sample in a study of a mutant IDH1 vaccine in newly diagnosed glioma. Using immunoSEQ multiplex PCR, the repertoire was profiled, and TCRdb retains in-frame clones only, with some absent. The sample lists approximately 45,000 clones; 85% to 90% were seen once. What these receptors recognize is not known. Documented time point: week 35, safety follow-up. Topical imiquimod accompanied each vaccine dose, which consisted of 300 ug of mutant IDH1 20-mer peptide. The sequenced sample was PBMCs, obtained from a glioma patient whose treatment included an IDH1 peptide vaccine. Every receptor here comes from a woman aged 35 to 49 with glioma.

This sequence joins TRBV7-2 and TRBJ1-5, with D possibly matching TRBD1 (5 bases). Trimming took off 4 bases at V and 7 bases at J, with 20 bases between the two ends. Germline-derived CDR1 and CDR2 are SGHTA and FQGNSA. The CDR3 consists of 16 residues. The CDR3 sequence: CASSSGTLLSRQPQHF. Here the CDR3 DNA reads TGTGCCAGCAGCTCCGGGACTTTACTCTCCAGGCAGCCCCAGCATTTT.

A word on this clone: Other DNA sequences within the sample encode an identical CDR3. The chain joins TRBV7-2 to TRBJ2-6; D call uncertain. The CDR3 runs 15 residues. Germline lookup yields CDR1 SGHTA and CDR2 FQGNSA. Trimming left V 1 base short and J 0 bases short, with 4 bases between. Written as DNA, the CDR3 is TGTGCCAGCAGCTTAGATGGCTCTGGGGCCAACGTCCTGACTTTC. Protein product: CASSLDGSGANVLTF.

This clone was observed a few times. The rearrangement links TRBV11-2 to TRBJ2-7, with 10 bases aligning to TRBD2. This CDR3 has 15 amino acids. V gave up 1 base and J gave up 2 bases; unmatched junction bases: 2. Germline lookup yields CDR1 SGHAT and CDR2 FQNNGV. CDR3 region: CASSLGSGRAYEQYF. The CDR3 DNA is TGTGCCAGCAGCTTAGGGAGCGGGAGGGCCTACGAGCAGTACTTC.

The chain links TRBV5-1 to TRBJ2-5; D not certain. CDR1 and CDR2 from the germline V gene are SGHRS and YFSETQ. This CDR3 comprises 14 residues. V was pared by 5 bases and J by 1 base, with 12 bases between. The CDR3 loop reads CASSLRPAQETQYF. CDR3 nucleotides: TGCGCCAGCAGTTTACGCCCAGCCCAAGAGACCCAGTACTTC. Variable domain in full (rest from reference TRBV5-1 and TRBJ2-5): KAGVTQTPRYLIKTRGQQVTLSCSPISGHRSVSWYQQTPGQGLQFLFEYFSETQRNKGNFPGRFSGRQFSNSRSEMNVSTLELGDSALYLCASSLRPAQETQYFGPGTRLLVL.

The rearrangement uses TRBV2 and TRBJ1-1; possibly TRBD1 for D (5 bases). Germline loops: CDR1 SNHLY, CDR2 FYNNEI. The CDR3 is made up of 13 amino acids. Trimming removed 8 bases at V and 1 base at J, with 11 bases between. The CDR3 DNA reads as TGTGCCAGCCAAAGACAGCAGAACACTGAAGCTTTCTTT. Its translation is CASQRQQNTEAFF.

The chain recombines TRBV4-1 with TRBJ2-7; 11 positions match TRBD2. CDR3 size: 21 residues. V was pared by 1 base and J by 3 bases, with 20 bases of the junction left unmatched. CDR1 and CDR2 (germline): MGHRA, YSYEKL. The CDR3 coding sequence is TGCGCCAGCAGCCAAGCGGGCCGTAGCGGGAGGGCCGAATGGTTTGTCTACGAGCAGTACTTC. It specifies CASSQAGRSGRAEWFVYEQYF.

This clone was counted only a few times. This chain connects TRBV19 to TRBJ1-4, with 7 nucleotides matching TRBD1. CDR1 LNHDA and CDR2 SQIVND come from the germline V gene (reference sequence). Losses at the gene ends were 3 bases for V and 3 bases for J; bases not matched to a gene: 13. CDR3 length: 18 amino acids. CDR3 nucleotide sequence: TGTGCCAGTAGTATGACGGGAACAGGGGCAAGGGCTAATGAAAAACTGTTTTTT. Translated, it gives CASSMTGTGARANEKLFF.

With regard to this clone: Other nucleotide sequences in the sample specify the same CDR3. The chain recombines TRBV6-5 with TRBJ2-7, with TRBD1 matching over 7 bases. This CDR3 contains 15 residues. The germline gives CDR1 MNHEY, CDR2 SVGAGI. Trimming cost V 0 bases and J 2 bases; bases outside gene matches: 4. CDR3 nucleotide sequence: TGTGCCAGCAGTTACTCTAGGACAGGAGCCTACGAGCAGTACTTC. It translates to CASSYSRTGAYEQYF.